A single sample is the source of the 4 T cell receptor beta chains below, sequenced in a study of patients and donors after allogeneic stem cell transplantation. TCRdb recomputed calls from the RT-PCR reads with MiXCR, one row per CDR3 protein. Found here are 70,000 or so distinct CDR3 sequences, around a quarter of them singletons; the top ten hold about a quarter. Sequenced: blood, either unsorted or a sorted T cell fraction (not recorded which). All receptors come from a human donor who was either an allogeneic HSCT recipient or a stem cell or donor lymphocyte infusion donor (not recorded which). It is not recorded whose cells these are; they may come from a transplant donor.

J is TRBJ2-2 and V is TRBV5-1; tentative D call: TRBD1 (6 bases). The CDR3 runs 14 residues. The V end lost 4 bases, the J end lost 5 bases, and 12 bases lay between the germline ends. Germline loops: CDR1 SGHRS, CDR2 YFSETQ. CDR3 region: CASSMYRVTGELFF. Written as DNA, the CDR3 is TGCGCCAGCAGCATGTACAGGGTTACCGGGGAGCTGTTTTTT.

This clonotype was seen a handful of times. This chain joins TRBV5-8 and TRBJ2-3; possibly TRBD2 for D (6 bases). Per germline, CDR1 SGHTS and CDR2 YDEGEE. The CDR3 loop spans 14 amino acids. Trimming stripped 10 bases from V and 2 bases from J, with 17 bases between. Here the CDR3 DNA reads TGTGCCCCAGGAGGGGACGGTCACACAGATACGCAGTATTTT. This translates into CAPGGDGHTDTQYF.

The CDR3 loop reads CASSTTAENTEAFF. For the CDR3, the DNA is TGTGCCAGCAGTACCACGGCAGAAAACACTGAAGCTTTCTTT. The rearrangement uses TRBV7-2 and TRBJ1-1; D is ambiguous. V lost 6 bases and J lost 2, with 13 bases in between. Germline CDR1 reads SGHTA; CDR2 reads FQGNSA. This CDR3 is 14 amino acids long.

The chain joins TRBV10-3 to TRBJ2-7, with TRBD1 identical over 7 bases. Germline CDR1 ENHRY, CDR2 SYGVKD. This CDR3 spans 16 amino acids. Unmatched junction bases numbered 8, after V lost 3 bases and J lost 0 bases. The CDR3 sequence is CAISDPPGQSSYEQYF. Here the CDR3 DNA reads TGTGCCATCAGTGACCCTCCGGGACAGAGCTCCTACGAGCAGTACTTC.